The rows below give T cell receptor beta chains drawn from one sample of a study of regulatory T cells in long-lasting Graves disease. TCRdb itself ran the multiplex PCR reads through MiXCR, one entry per CDR3 protein. The sample yields 540,000 or so distinct CDR3 sequences, approximately 13% seen once. The sample was also linked to a second study, of T cells in Graves' hyperthyroidism and ophthalmopathy.

Material: peripheral blood mononuclear cells (PBMCs), obtained at new diagnosis, from a patient treated with antithyroid drugs. The origin of the receptors is a man in his thirties or forties with Graves disease. CDR3s include the opening cysteine and the closing phenylalanine or tryptophan. D genes are given only for firm matches. A clone size is listed for some rows: how often the clone was seen (once, few, many), or a class if it is expanded.

clone size | D gene | J gene | V gene | CDR3 DNA | CDR3 protein
many | NA | TRBJ1-1 | TRBV6-5 | TGTGCCAGCAGTTACGAGTCGTTGAACACTGAAGCTTTCTTT | CASSYESLNTEAFF
many | NA | TRBJ1-6 | TRBV20-1 | TGCAGTGTTCAGTCCGGGTTCGGCTTTGTGTCACCCCTCCACTTT | CSVQSGFGFVSPLHF
many | TRBD1 | TRBJ2-5 | TRBV3-1 | TGTGCCAGCAGCCATCGACAGGGGCGGGAGACCCAGTACTTC | CASSHRQGRETQYF
many | NA | TRBJ2-2 | TRBV7-3 | TGTGCCAGCAGCCCTTGGGGTTCGTACGCCGGGGAGCTGTTTTTT | CASSPWGSYAGELFF
many | TRBD2 | TRBJ2-5 | TRBV2 | TGTGCCAGCAGTGAAAATAGCGGGAGGGAGGAGACCCAGTACTTC | CASSENSGREETQYF
many | NA | TRBJ1-1 | TRBV6-5 | TGTGCCAGCAGTTCCCGGGTCCTGAACACTGAAGCTTTCTTT | CASSSRVLNTEAFF
many | TRBD2 | TRBJ2-7 | TRBV20-1 | TGCAGTGCTACCAGCCAGAGCGGGACCTCCTACGAGCAGTACTTC | CSATSQSGTSYEQYF
many | NA | TRBJ1-1 | TRBV29-1 | TGCAGCCCTGTGGGTGATGAAGCTTTCTTT | CSPVGDEAFF
many | NA | TRBJ1-5 | TRBV2 | TGTGCCAGCAGTCCCGGGGCGAGTAGCAATCAGCCCCAGCATTTT | CASSPGASSNQPQHF
NA | TRBD1 | TRBJ1-1 | TRBV5-1 | TGCGCCAGCAGCCCGCGACAGGGGGGGGACAACACTGAAGCTTTCTTT | CASSPRQGGDNTEAFF